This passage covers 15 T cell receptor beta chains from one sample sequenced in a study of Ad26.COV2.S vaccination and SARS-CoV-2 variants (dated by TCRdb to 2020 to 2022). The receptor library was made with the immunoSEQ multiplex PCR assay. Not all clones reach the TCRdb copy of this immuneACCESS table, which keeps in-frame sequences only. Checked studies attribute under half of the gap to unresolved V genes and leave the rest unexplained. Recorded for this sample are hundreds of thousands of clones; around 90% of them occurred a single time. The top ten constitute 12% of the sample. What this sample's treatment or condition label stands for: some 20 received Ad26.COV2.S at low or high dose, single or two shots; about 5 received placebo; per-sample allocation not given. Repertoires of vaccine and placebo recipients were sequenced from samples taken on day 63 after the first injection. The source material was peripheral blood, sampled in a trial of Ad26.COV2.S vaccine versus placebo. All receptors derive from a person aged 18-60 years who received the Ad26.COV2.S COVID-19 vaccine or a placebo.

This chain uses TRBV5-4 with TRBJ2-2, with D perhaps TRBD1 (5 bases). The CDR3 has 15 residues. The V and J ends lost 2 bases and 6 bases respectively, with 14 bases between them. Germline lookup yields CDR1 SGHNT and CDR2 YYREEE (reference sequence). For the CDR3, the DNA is TGTGCCAGCAGCTTCGGACACTCTGGGTCCGGGGAGCTGTTTTTT. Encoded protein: CASSFGHSGSGELFF.

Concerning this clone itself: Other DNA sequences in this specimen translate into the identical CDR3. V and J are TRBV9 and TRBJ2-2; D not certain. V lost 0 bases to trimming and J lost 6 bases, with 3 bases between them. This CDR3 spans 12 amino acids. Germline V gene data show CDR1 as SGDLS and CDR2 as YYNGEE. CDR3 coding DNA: TGTGCCAGCAGCGTAGTCTCCGGGGAGCTGTTTTTT. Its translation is CASSVVSGELFF. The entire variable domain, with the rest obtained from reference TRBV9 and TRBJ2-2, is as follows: DSGVTQTPKHLITATGQRVTLRCSPRSGDLSVYWYQQSLDQGLQFLIQYYNGEERAKGNILERFSAQQFPDLHSELNLSSLELGDSALYFCASSVVSGELFFGEGSRLTVL.

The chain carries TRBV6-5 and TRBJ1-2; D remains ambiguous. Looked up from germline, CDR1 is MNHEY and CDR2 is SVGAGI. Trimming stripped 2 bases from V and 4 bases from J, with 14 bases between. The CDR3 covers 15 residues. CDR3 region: CASSYLGRGTYGYTF. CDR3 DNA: TGTGCCAGCAGTTACCTAGGACGGGGAACCTATGGCTACACCTTC.

The CDR3 loop is CASSQGAGGLSGELFF. Here the CDR3 DNA reads TGCGCCAGCAGCCAAGGAGCGGGAGGGTTGTCCGGGGAGCTGTTTTTT. The rearrangement uses TRBV4-3 and TRBJ2-2; 10 bases are a match to TRBD2. CDR1 and CDR2 from the germline V gene are LGHNA and YSLEER. V lost 1 base and J lost 6; bases outside the gene matches: 5. CDR3 size: 16 residues.

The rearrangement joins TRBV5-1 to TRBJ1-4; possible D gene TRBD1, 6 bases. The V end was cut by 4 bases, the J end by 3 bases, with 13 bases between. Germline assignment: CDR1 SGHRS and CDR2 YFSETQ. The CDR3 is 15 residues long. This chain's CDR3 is CASSRQGLPNEKLFF. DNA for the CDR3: TGCGCCAGCAGCCGGCAGGGGCTACCTAATGAAAAACTGTTTTTT.

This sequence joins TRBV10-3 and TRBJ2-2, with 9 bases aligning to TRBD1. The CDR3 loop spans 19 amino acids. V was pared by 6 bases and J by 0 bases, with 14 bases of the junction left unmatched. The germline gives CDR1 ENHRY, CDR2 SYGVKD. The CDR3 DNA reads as TGTGCCATCAGCCTCGAACCACGTAGGGACAGGGCGAACACCGGGGAGCTGTTTTTT. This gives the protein CAISLEPRRDRANTGELFF.

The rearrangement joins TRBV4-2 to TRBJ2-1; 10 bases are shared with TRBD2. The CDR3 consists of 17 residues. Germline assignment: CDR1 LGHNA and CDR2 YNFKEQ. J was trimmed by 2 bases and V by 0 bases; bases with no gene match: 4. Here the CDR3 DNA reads TGTGCCAGCAGCCAAGAACATACTAGCGGGACCTACAATGAGCAGTTCTTC. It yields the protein CASSQEHTSGTYNEQFF.

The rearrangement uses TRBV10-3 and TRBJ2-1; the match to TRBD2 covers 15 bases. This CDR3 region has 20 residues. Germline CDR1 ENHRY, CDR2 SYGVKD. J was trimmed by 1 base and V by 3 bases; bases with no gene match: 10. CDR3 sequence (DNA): TGTGCCATCAGTGACTCCCCAGGACTAGCGGGAGGGTTGTCCTACAATGAGCAGTTCTTC. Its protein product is CAISDSPGLAGGLSYNEQFF.

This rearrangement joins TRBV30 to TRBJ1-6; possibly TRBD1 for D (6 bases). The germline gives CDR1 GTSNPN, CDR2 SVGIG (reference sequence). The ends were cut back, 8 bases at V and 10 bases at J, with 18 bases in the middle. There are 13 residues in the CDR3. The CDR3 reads CAMEGRGRSPLHF. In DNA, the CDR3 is TGTGCCATGGAGGGCAGGGGACGATCACCCCTCCACTTT. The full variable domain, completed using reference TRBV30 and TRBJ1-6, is SQTIHQWPATLVQPVGSPLSLECTVEGTSNPNLYWYRQAAGRGLQLLFYSVGIGQISSEVPQNLSASRPQDRQFILSSKKLLLSDSGFYLCAMEGRGRSPLHFGNGTRLTVT.

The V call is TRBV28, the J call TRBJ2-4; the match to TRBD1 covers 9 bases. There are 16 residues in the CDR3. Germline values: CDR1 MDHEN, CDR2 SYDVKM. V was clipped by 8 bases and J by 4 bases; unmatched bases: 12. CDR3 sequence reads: CASHRQGGMPKNIQYF. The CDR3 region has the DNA TGTGCCAGCCACCGACAGGGGGGCATGCCAAAAAACATTCAGTACTTC.

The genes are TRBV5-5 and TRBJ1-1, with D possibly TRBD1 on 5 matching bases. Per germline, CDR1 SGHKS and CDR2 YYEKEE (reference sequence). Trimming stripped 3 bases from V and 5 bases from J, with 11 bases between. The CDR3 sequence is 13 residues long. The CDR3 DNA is TGTGCCAGCAGCTCCAGGGCGAGGACTGAAGCTTTCTTT. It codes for CASSSRARTEAFF.

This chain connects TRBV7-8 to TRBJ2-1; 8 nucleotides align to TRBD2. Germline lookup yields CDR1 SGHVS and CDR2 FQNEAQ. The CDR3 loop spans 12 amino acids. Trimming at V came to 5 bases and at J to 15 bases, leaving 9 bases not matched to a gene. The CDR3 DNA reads TGTGCCAGCAGCCCTGAGACTAGCGTCCCGTTCTTC. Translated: CASSPETSVPFF.

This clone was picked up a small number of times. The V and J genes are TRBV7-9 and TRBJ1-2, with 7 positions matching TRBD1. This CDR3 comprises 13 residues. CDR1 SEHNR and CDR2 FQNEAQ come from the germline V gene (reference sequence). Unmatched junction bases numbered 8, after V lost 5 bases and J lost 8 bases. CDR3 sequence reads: CASSQNDRAGYTF. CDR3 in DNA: TGTGCCAGCAGCCAGAACGACAGGGCGGGCTACACCTTC.

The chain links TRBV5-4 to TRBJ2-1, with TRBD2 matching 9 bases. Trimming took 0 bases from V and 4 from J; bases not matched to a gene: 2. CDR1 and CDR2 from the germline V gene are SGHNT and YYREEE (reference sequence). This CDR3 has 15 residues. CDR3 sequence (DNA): TGTGCCAGCAGCTTGGCTAGCGGGGCTTACAATGAGCAGTTCTTC. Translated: CASSLASGAYNEQFF.

DNA of the CDR3: TGCAGTGCTAGTTCCAGGGGTAGCGGGACTAGCACAGATACGCAGTATTTT. Its translation is CSASSRGSGTSTDTQYF. The V and J genes are TRBV20-1 and TRBJ2-3; 8 nucleotides align to TRBD2. The germline V gene encodes CDR1 DFQATT and CDR2 SNEGSKA (reference sequence). The V and J ends lost 3 bases and 0 bases, in that order; junction bases with no gene match: 11. This CDR3 has 17 residues.